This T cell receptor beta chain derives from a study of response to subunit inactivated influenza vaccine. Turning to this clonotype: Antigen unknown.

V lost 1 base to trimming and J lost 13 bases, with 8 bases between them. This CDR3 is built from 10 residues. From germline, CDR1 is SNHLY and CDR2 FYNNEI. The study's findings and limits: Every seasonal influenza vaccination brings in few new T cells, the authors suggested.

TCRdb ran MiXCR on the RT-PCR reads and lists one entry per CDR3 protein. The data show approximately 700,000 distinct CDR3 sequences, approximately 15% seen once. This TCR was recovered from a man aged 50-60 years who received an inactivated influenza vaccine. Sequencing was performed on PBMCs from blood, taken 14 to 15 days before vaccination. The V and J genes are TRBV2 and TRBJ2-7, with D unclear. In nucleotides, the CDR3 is TGTGCCAGCAGTGAAGGAATCGACTACTTC. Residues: CASSEGIDYF.